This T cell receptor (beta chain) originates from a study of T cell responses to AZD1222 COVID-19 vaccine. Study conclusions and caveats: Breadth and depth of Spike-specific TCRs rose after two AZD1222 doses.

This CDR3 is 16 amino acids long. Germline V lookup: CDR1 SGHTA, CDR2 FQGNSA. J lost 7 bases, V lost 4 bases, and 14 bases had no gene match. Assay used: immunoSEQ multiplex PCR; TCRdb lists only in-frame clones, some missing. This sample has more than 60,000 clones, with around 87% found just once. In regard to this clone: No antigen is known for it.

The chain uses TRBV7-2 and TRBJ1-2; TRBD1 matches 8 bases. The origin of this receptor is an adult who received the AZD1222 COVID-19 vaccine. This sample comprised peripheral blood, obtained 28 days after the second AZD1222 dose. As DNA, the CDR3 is TGTGCCAGCAGCTCAGAAAGGGACAGGTGGGGGAGTGGCTACACCTTC. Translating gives CASSSERDRWGSGYTF. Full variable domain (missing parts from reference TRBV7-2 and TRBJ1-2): GAGVSQSPSNKVTEKGKDVELRCDPISGHTALYWYRQSLGQGLEFLIYFQGNSAPDKSGLPSDRFSAERTGGSVSTLTIQRTQQEDSAVYLCASSSERDRWGSGYTFGSGTRLTVV.